The present T cell receptor beta chain was sequenced within a study of shared clonotypes between healthy human individuals. Study results and limitations: Clonotype sharing across donors was expected to vary with sequencing depth. For naive CD4 cells, 5% to 6.5% of clonotypes were shared across a few donors.

Investigators divided CD4+ cells into CD45RA+ naive and CD45RA-negative memory subsets. Clones were sequenced by immunoSEQ multiplex PCR, and TCRdb holds only the in-frame ones, with some missing. The table records some 300,000 clones, 73% of them present only once. CDR1 and CDR2 from the germline V gene are KGHSH and LQKENI. The CDR3 length is 16 residues. V dropped 3 bases and J dropped 2 bases, with 15 bases sitting between them. As concerns this clone: As yet, its antigen is unknown.

The receptor was isolated from a man aged 30-40 years in good health. Sequences were obtained from memory CD4+ T cells sorted from blood. Subset given: CD45RA-negative fraction. V is TRBV18 and J is TRBJ2-3; no clear D gene. The CDR3 region is CASSPIGEGLTDTQYF. The DNA for the CDR3 is TGTGCCAGCTCACCGATTGGGGAAGGCCTCACAGATACGCAGTATTTT.